The 5 T cell receptor beta chains reported below all come from one sample, sequenced in a study of tumor-infiltrating lymphocytes in primary liver carcinoma. TCR beta cDNA came from roughly 0.45 ug total RNA, primed with a constant-region primer. The TCR beta library was amplified through three nested multiplex PCR rounds in a modified ARM-PCR procedure. Two initial PCR rounds of around 10 cycles each paired TRBV1-TRBV30 forward primers with a C-beta reverse primer. TCRdb recomputed calls from the multiplex PCR reads with MiXCR, one row per CDR3 protein. The table has 100,000 to 150,000 distinct CDR3 sequences, under 65% seen once. Each 20-30 mg portion of unsorted bulk tissue served as the source for co-extraction of RNA and DNA. The material sequenced was liver tumor tissue from sampling region 3. Subset indicated: tumor region T3, left-lateral pole. These receptors were taken from a woman in her sixties or seventies with primary liver carcinoma and hepatitis B virus infection.

This clonotype was seen at least ten times. CDR3 DNA: TGTGCCAGCAGTTTTAGGGGTGAGGTGAACACTGAAGCTTTCTTT. Translating gives CASSFRGEVNTEAFF. This chain connects TRBV6-5 to TRBJ1-1; TRBD1 is a possible D gene (5 bases). Trimming took 4 bases from V and 0 from J, leaving 12 bases between them. This CDR3 contains 15 residues. CDR1 is MNHEY, CDR2 SVGAGI, per germline.

This chain joins TRBV28 and TRBJ2-3; tentatively, D is TRBD1 or TRBD2 (5 bases each). V was trimmed by 6 bases and J by 5 bases, leaving 18 bases between them. This CDR3 region has 15 residues. Germline V gene sequence: CDR1 MDHEN, CDR2 SYDVKM. The CDR3 reads CASSVRGGFIDTQYF. Written as DNA, the CDR3 is TGTGCCAGCAGCGTACGGGGCGGTTTCATAGATACGCAGTATTTT.

The table lists this clonotype with a count of one. The junction differs from germline at one of its ends, possibly a read error. J is TRBJ2-7 and V is TRBV29-1; D possibly corresponds to TRBD2 (6 bases). The CDR3 contains 15 residues. Looked up from germline, CDR1 is SQVTM and CDR2 is ANQGSEA. The CDR3 DNA reads as TGCAACGTTACTGGTCGGGGGTCTCTTGGCTACGAGCAGTATTTC. Amino acid sequence: CNVTGRGSLGYEQYF.

This clonotype was counted many times. The chain couples TRBV12-3 or TRBV12-4 to TRBJ2-4; no clear D. The CDR3 consists of 14 residues. Trimming stripped 8 bases from V and 0 bases from J, with 11 bases between. The CDR3 DNA sequence: TGTGCCAGCTCTATTACAATAGCCAAAAACATTCAGTACTTC. Its translation is CASSITIAKNIQYF.

Here the CDR3 reads CASWALAGGCGETQYF. The CDR3, as DNA: TGTGCCAGCTGGGCTTTAGCGGGAGGTTGCGGAGAGACCCAGTACTTC. This chain uses TRBV12-3 or TRBV12-4 with TRBJ2-5, with 10 bases lining up with TRBD2. The CDR3 sequence is 16 residues long. Trimming removed 8 bases from V and 4 bases from J; junction bases left unmatched: 13.